The present T cell receptor beta chain was sequenced within a study of blood T cell repertoires in COVID-19. The wider study: Whether acute or convalescent, the COVID-19 samples came from the United States, Italy and Spain. PBMCs, B-cell-depleted T cells, or T cells were the source of the cDNA or gDNA that made up the material.

Original data processing: Amplification with reference gene primers provided the estimates of nucleated cell counts. Some clones are missing from TCRdb's copy, which holds only in-frame ones; the method was immunoSEQ multiplex PCR. V and J calls and clone size are those listed in that table; D and trimming were worked out from the DNA. The sample records 95,000 to 110,000 clones, about 90% being singletons. This CDR3 spans 16 amino acids. Unmatched junction bases numbered 1, after V lost 1 base and J lost 0 bases. CDR1 is MDHEN and CDR2 is SYDVKM in the germline V gene. The chain recombines TRBV28 with TRBJ1-4; 8 bases match TRBD1. The sequenced sample consisted of peripheral blood. This clonotype was sampled from a human donor in a cohort sampled during active COVID-19. The CDR3: CASSLFRGPTNEKLFF. DNA of the CDR3: TGTGCCAGCAGTTTATTCAGGGGGCCAACTAATGAAAAACTGTTTTTT.